This is a list of T cell receptor beta chains from one sample in a study of blood T cells in healthy people across ages. One entry per CDR3 protein, called by TCRdb with MiXCR from the 5' RACE reads. The sample includes 1.5 million to 1.9 million distinct CDR3 sequences, roughly two fifths of them seen just once. The sequencing sample was made of blood. These TCRs come from a woman aged 18-29 years in good health. CDR3s include the opening cysteine and the closing phenylalanine or tryptophan. D genes are given only for firm matches. Only some rows state a clone size, as once, few, many or a class for expanded clones.

D: .
J: TRBJ2-2
V: TRBV12-3/TRBV12-4
size: once
CDR3: CATSMAGPLTGELFF
DNA: TGTGCCACCAGCATGGCAGGGCCTCTCACCGGGGAGCTGTTTTTT

D: .
J: TRBJ1-6
V: TRBV7-9
size: .
CDR3: CASSLFRGGSYNSPLHF
DNA: TGTGCCAGCAGCTTATTCAGGGGTGGCTCCTATAATTCACCCCTCCACTTT

D: .
J: TRBJ1-2
V: TRBV25-1
size: few
CDR3: CASSEHEFYGYTF
DNA: TGTGCCAGCAGTGAACACGAGTTTTATGGCTACACCTTC

D: TRBD1
J: TRBJ2-1
V: TRBV24-1
size: many
CDR3: CATSDTRQGYNEQFF
DNA: TGTGCCACCAGTGATACTCGACAGGGGTACAATGAGCAGTTCTTC

D: .
J: TRBJ2-7
V: TRBV7-9
size: few
CDR3: CASSPAHAYEQYF
DNA: TGTGCCAGCAGCCCCGCCCATGCCTACGAGCAGTACTTC

D: .
J: TRBJ2-7
V: TRBV5-6
size: .
CDR3: CASSPWVGNEQYF
DNA: TGTGCCAGCAGCCCTTGGGTCGGGAACGAGCAGTACTTC

D: .
J: TRBJ2-3
V: TRBV7-2
size: .
CDR3: CASSLVRVADTQYF
DNA: TGTGCCAGCAGCTTAGTTAGGGTTGCAGATACGCAGTATTTT

D: .
J: TRBJ2-1
V: TRBV6-6
size: .
CDR3: CTSSHTSPNEQFF
DNA: TGTACCAGCAGTCATACTAGCCCCAATGAGCAGTTCTTC

D: .
J: TRBJ1-1
V: TRBV5-1
size: .
CDR3: CASSLTLTTEAFF
DNA: TGCGCCAGCAGCTTAACCCTGACCACTGAAGCTTTCTTT

D: .
J: TRBJ1-4
V: TRBV29-1
size: .
CDR3: CSVEDNGGKLFF
DNA: TGCAGCGTTGAAGATAACGGGGGAAAACTGTTTTTT

D: .
J: TRBJ2-5
V: TRBV7-2
size: many
CDR3: CASSFRGETQYF
DNA: TGTGCCAGCAGCTTTCGTGGAGAGACCCAGTACTTC

D: .
J: TRBJ2-3
V: TRBV24-1
size: once
CDR3: CATTGTQDTQYF
DNA: TGTGCCACAACCGGGACACAAGATACGCAGTATTTT

D: TRBD2
J: TRBJ2-1
V: TRBV4-1
size: .
CDR3: CASSRGRASGVQYNEQFF
DNA: TGCGCCAGCAGCCGCGGGCGGGCTAGCGGGGTCCAGTACAATGAGCAGTTCTTC

D: .
J: TRBJ2-2
V: TRBV5-1
size: .
CDR3: CASSAGQVNTGELFF
DNA: TGCGCCAGCAGCGCCGGGCAGGTGAACACCGGGGAGCTGTTTTTT

D: TRBD1
J: TRBJ1-4
V: TRBV29-1
size: .
CDR3: CSGGQGNEKLFF
DNA: TGCAGCGGAGGACAGGGGAATGAAAAACTGTTTTTT

D: .
J: TRBJ1-1
V: TRBV4-3
size: once
CDR3: CASSQDSGSEAFF
DNA: TGCGCCAGCAGCCAAGATTCGGGTTCTGAAGCTTTCTTT

D: .
J: TRBJ1-6
V: TRBV4-3
size: few
CDR3: CASSQRGNYNSPLHF
DNA: TGCGCCAGCAGCCAAAGGGGAAACTATAATTCACCCCTCCACTTT

D: .
J: TRBJ2-1
V: TRBV25-1
size: few
CDR3: CASRGLGVDNEQFF
DNA: TGTGCCAGCAGAGGGTTAGGGGTTGACAATGAGCAGTTCTTC

D: .
J: TRBJ1-2
V: TRBV4-3
size: .
CDR3: CTSSQDSGLGYTF
DNA: TGCACCAGCAGCCAAGATTCTGGGCTCGGCTACACCTTC

D: .
J: TRBJ2-3
V: TRBV28
size: .
CDR3: CASRRQGAATQYF
DNA: TGTGCCAGCAGAAGGCAGGGCGCAGCTACGCAGTATTTT

D: .
J: TRBJ2-7
V: TRBV7-2
size: .
CDR3: CASCGDPLYEQYF
DNA: TGTGCCAGCTGCGGAGACCCCTTGTACGAGCAGTACTTC

D: TRBD2
J: TRBJ2-5
V: TRBV12-3/TRBV12-4
size: .
CDR3: CASSLAAGGQDQYF
DNA: TGTGCCAGCAGTCTCGCAGCGGGAGGGCAGGACCAGTACTTC

D: TRBD2
J: TRBJ2-1
V: TRBV12-3/TRBV12-4
size: few
CDR3: CASSPTLTSGKHNEQFF
DNA: TGTGCCAGCAGTCCAACACTGACTAGCGGGAAACACAATGAGCAGTTCTTC

D: .
J: TRBJ2-3
V: TRBV27
size: .
CDR3: CASSLWTTGTDTQYF
DNA: TGTGCCAGCAGTTTATGGACTACAGGCACAGATACGCAGTATTTT

D: .
J: TRBJ2-3
V: TRBV10-3
size: .
CDR3: CAISDRGNTDTQYF
DNA: TGTGCCATCAGTGATCGGGGTAACACAGATACGCAGTATTTT

D: .
J: TRBJ2-3
V: TRBV6-6
size: few
CDR3: CASSYSSSADTQYF
DNA: TGTGCCAGCAGTTACTCCAGCTCGGCAGATACGCAGTATTTT

D: TRBD1
J: TRBJ2-1
V: TRBV11-1
size: few
CDR3: CASSTSRQGAQDEQFF
DNA: TGTGCCAGCAGCACTTCGCGACAGGGGGCACAAGATGAGCAGTTCTTC

D: TRBD2
J: TRBJ2-1
V: TRBV12-3/TRBV12-4
size: many
CDR3: CASRPLAGYNEQFF
DNA: TGTGCCAGCCGCCCTTTAGCGGGATACAATGAGCAGTTCTTC

D: .
J: TRBJ2-5
V: TRBV5-1
size: .
CDR3: CASSLSGGSETQYF
DNA: TGCGCCAGCAGCTTGTCTGGGGGCTCGGAGACCCAGTACTTC

D: .
J: TRBJ1-5
V: TRBV6-2/TRBV6-3
size: .
CDR3: CASAQGNQPQHF
DNA: TGTGCCAGCGCCCAGGGGAATCAGCCCCAGCATTTT

D: .
J: TRBJ1-2
V: TRBV29-1
size: many
CDR3: CSISGDYGYTF
DNA: TGCAGCATCTCGGGAGACTATGGCTACACCTTC

D: .
J: TRBJ2-7
V: TRBV29-1
size: .
CDR3: CSVEAGREQYF
DNA: TGCAGCGTTGAAGCAGGGCGGGAGCAGTACTTC

D: TRBD1
J: TRBJ1-2
V: TRBV4-1
size: few
CDR3: CASSQGTGTHRGYTF
DNA: TGCGCCAGCAGCCAAGGGACAGGGACACACCGTGGCTACACCTTC

D: .
J: TRBJ2-5
V: TRBV7-2
size: few
CDR3: CASSFRGPRETQYF
DNA: TGTGCCAGCAGCTTCCGCGGCCCGAGAGAGACCCAGTACTTC

D: .
J: TRBJ2-3
V: TRBV12-3/TRBV12-4
size: .
CDR3: CASSPSYPPGSTQYF
DNA: TGTGCCAGCAGTCCCTCTTACCCTCCCGGAAGTACGCAGTATTTT

D: TRBD1
J: TRBJ1-6
V: TRBV6-5
size: few
CDR3: CASSYSQGAFYNSPLHF
DNA: TGTGCCAGCAGTTACTCGCAGGGGGCGTTCTATAATTCACCCCTCCACTTT

D: .
J: TRBJ2-7
V: TRBV7-2
size: .
CDR3: CASSLMEGSEQYF
DNA: TGTGCCAGCAGCTTAATGGAGGGTTCCGAGCAGTACTTC

D: .
J: TRBJ2-5
V: TRBV6-4
size: .
CDR3: CASSDSGAGGVETQYF
DNA: TGTGCCAGCAGTGACTCTGGGGCAGGGGGGGTCGAGACCCAGTACTTC

D: .
J: TRBJ2-7
V: TRBV7-8
size: few
CDR3: CASRSHHHEQYF
DNA: TGTGCCAGCAGATCCCACCACCACGAGCAGTACTTC

D: .
J: TRBJ2-3
V: TRBV27
size: few
CDR3: CASSFKGGTDTQYF
DNA: TGTGCCAGCAGTTTCAAGGGGGGCACAGATACGCAGTATTTT

D: .
J: TRBJ2-7
V: TRBV4-1
size: .
CDR3: CASSQVPTETYEQYF
DNA: TGCGCCAGCAGCCAAGTTCCGACGGAAACCTACGAGCAGTACTTC

D: TRBD1
J: TRBJ2-1
V: TRBV5-5
size: .
CDR3: CASSLAWGQGRGEQFF
DNA: TGTGCCAGCAGCTTGGCATGGGGACAGGGTAGAGGTGAGCAGTTCTTC

D: .
J: TRBJ1-5
V: TRBV4-2
size: .
CDR3: CTSSRYSGDNNQPQHF
DNA: TGTACCAGCAGCCGATACTCGGGAGACAACAATCAGCCCCAGCATTTT

D: .
J: TRBJ2-1
V: TRBV5-1
size: .
CDR3: CASSLGQVEPNEQFF
DNA: TGCGCCAGCAGCTTGGGACAGGTGGAACCCAATGAGCAGTTCTTC

D: .
J: TRBJ1-5
V: TRBV7-2
size: few
CDR3: CASSLDPSGGRGNQPQHF
DNA: TGTGCCAGCAGCTTGGACCCTTCGGGGGGGAGAGGCAATCAGCCCCAGCATTTT

D: .
J: TRBJ2-1
V: TRBV4-1
size: few
CDR3: CASSHVLNEQFF
DNA: TGCGCCAGCAGCCACGTTCTAAATGAGCAGTTCTTC

D: TRBD1
J: TRBJ1-5
V: TRBV18
size: .
CDR3: CASSPDRDRQPQHF
DNA: TGTGCCAGCTCACCGGACAGGGACCGTCAGCCCCAGCATTTT

D: .
J: TRBJ2-1
V: TRBV20-1
size: .
CDR3: CSARPGRLENEQFF
DNA: TGCAGTGCTAGGCCGGGACGCCTTGAGAATGAGCAGTTCTTC

D: .
J: TRBJ2-3
V: TRBV20-1
size: few
CDR3: CSATPYTQYF
DNA: TGCAGTGCTACCCCATATACGCAGTATTTT

D: .
J: TRBJ2-1
V: TRBV14
size: few
CDR3: CASSQDHPRGSHNEQFF
DNA: TGTGCCAGCAGCCAAGATCACCCTAGGGGGTCCCACAATGAGCAGTTCTTC

D: TRBD2
J: TRBJ2-1
V: TRBV12-3/TRBV12-4
size: .
CDR3: CASSSPGREGSNEQFF
DNA: TGTGCCAGCAGTTCTCCAGGTCGGGAGGGGAGCAATGAGCAGTTCTTC

D: .
J: TRBJ1-5
V: TRBV12-3/TRBV12-4
size: once
CDR3: CASSPTGSWNQPQHF
DNA: TGTGCCAGCAGTCCAACAGGGTCATGGAATCAGCCCCAGCATTTT

D: TRBD1
J: TRBJ1-6
V: TRBV28
size: .
CDR3: CASSLRTGGNSYNSPLHF
DNA: TGTGCCAGCAGTTTAAGGACAGGGGGAAACTCCTATAATTCACCCCTCCACTTT

D: .
J: TRBJ2-3
V: TRBV29-1
size: .
CDR3: CSVEGGQGPDTQYF
DNA: TGCAGCGTTGAGGGCGGCCAAGGCCCAGATACGCAGTATTTT

D: .
J: TRBJ2-5
V: TRBV5-5
size: .
CDR3: CASSLDMRGIETQYF
DNA: TGTGCCAGCAGCTTGGATATGAGAGGGATAGAGACCCAGTACTTC

D: TRBD1
J: TRBJ2-6
V: TRBV30
size: .
CDR3: CAWHGTDSGANVLTF
DNA: TGTGCCTGGCACGGGACAGACTCTGGGGCCAACGTCCTGACTTTC